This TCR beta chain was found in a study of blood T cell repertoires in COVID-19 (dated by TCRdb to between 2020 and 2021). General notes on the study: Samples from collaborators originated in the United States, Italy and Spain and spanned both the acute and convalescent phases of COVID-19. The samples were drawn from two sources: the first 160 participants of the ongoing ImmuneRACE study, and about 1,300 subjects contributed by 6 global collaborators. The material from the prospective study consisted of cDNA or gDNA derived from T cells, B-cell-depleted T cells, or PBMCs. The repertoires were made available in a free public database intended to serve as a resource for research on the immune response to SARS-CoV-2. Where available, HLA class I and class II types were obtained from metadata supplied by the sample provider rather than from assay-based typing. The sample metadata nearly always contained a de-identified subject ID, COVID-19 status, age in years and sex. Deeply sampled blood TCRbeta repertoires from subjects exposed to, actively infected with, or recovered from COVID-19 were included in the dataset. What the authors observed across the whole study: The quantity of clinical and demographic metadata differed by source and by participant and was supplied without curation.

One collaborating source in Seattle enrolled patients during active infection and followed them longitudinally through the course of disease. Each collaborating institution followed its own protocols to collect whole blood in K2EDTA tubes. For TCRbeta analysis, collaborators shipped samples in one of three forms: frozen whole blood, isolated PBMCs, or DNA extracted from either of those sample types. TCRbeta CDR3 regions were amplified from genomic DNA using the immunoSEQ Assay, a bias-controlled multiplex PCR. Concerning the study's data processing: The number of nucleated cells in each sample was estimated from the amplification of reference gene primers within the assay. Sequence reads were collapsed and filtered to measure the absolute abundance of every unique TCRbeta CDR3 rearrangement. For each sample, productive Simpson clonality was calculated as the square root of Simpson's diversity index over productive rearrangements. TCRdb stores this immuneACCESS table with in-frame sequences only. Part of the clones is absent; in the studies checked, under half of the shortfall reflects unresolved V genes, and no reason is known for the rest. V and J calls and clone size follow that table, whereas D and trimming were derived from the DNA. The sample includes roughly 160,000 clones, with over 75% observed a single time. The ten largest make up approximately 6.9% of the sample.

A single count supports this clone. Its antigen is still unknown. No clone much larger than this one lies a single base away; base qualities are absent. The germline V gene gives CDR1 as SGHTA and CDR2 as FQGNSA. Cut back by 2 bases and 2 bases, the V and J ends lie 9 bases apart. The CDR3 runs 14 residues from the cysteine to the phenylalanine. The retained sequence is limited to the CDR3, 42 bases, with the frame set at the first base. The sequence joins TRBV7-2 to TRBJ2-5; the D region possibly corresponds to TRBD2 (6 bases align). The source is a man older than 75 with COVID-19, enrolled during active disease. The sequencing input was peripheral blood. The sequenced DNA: TGTGCCAGCAGCTTATTAGGGAGGCAAGAGACCCAGTACTTC. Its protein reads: CASSLLGRQETQYF.